These 10 T cell receptor beta chains share one sample of origin, sequenced in a study of STAT5B mutations in CD4+ large granular lymphocyte leukemia. Sequenced by immunoSEQ multiplex PCR; TCRdb stores in-frame clones only, minus some. The data contain approximately 35,000 clones, approximately 67% of them seen just once; the ten biggest clones take up 1.5% to 2%. The sample taken for sequencing was CD4+ T cells from blood buffy coats. Every receptor here comes from a human donor in good health.

This rearrangement joins TRBV7-2 to TRBJ1-5; D not certain. This CDR3 has 15 residues. The germline V gene encodes CDR1 SGHTA and CDR2 FQGNSA. The germline V and J ends were trimmed by 2 bases and 2 bases, with 10 bases remaining between them. As DNA, the CDR3 is TGTGCCAGCAGCTTATGGCTATCCGGCAATCAGCCCCAGCATTTT. This sequence encodes CASSLWLSGNQPQHF. Filled out from reference TRBV7-2 and TRBJ1-5, the complete variable domain reads GAGVSQSPSNKVTEKGKDVELRCDPISGHTALYWYRQSLGQGLEFLIYFQGNSAPDKSGLPSDRFSAERTGGSVSTLTIQRTQQEDSAVYLCASSLWLSGNQPQHFGDGTRLSIL.

The V call is TRBV5-6, the J call TRBJ1-1; TRBD1 matches 9 bases. CDR3 length: 13 amino acids. CDR1 is SGHDT, CDR2 YYEEEE, per germline. V shed 7 bases, J shed 7 bases, and the junction held 8 bases outside the gene matches. DNA for the CDR3: TGTGCCAGCGGGGGACAGGGAGTATTTGAAGCTTTCTTT. This codes for CASGGQGVFEAFF.

This clone was found a few times. The CDR3 is CARRKGDEQFF. CDR3 in DNA: TGTGCCAGAAGAAAGGGCGATGAGCAGTTCTTC. The chain combines TRBV7-5 with TRBJ2-1. TRBV7-5 is an annotated pseudogene. The CDR3 contains 11 residues.

The V gene is TRBV18, the J gene TRBJ1-4; D is undetermined. The CDR3 runs to 18 residues. Deletions cut 3 bases from V and 0 bases from J, with 17 bases between. CDR1 is KGHSH and CDR2 is LQKENI in the germline V gene. CDR3 DNA: TGTGCCAGCTCACCGTCGTCCGTGGGTGCTGCAACTAATGAAAAACTGTTTTTT. Its translation: CASSPSSVGAATNEKLFF.

The V call is TRBV7-9, the J call TRBJ2-1; either TRBD1 or TRBD2 may supply D (5 bases each). The ends were cut back, 5 bases at V and 6 bases at J, with 14 bases in the middle. Germline lookup yields CDR1 SEHNR and CDR2 FQNEAQ (reference sequence). The CDR3 runs to 14 residues. Here the CDR3 DNA reads TGTGCCAGCAGCCCGAGGGTCGGGGCCAATGAGCAGTTCTTC. This codes for CASSPRVGANEQFF.

The sample holds a few counts of this clone. The J gene is TRBJ1-1, the V gene TRBV10-3, with D unresolved. CDR3 length: 12 amino acids. The V gene's germline CDR1 is ENHRY and CDR2 SYGVKD. V was clipped by 0 bases and J by 8 bases, with 7 bases between them. CDR3 region: CAISESRLEAFF. CDR3 nucleotide sequence: TGTGCCATCAGTGAGTCGAGACTGGAAGCTTTCTTT.

The chain is built from TRBV7-2 and TRBJ2-3; D uncertain. Trimming shortened V by 4 bases and J by 3 bases, and 5 bases separated the two germline ends. The CDR3 has 12 residues. Germline CDR1 reads SGHTA; CDR2 reads FQGNSA. The CDR3 nucleotides read TGTGCCAGCAGCTCCTTTACAGATACGCAGTATTTT. Protein: CASSSFTDTQYF.

The V and J genes are TRBV7-2 and TRBJ2-7; the D gene could be TRBD1 or TRBD2 (6 bases each). The CDR3 contains 12 residues. Germline values: CDR1 SGHTA, CDR2 FQGNSA. Trimming pared 5 bases from V and 4 bases from J, leaving 9 bases between. The CDR3 reads CASSPGAYEQYF. As DNA, the CDR3 is TGTGCCAGCAGCCCGGGGGCTTACGAGCAGTACTTC.

This rearrangement joins TRBV7-2 to TRBJ2-2; 14 nucleotides align to TRBD2. Per the germline V gene, CDR1 is SGHTA and CDR2 is FQGNSA. The CDR3 covers 18 residues. Trimming at V came to 2 bases and at J to 5 bases, leaving 7 bases not matched to a gene. CDR3 DNA sequence: TGTGCCAGCAGCTTATGGGGACTAGCGGGGGCTGGAACCGGGGAGCTGTTTTTT. Amino acid sequence: CASSLWGLAGAGTGELFF.

The V call is TRBV11-3, the J call TRBJ2-3; D is unresolved. V lost 5 bases to trimming and J lost 3 bases, with 15 bases between them. The length of the CDR3 is 15 residues. Per the germline V gene, CDR1 is SGHNT and CDR2 is YENEEA. CDR3 coding DNA: TGTGCCAGCAGCGGGCCCGGGTATTTGACAGATACGCAGTATTTT. It is translated as CASSGPGYLTDTQYF.